Presented here are 16 T cell receptor beta chains from one specimen sequenced in a study of CD8+ T cells in alopecia areata. cDNA reverse transcribed from extracted RNA served as the sequencing template. The table came from immunoSEQ multiplex PCR; TCRdb's copy has only in-frame clones and leaves some out. The data show about 140,000 clones, 45% to 60% seen once. The treatment denotes: oral pan-JAK inhibitor, 5-10 mg twice daily. Sequencing was performed on CD8+ T cells sorted from blood, taken at week 4, from a patient treated with tofacitinib. The receptor source for this set is a human donor with alopecia areata.

This clone was observed a few times. The chain combines TRBV11-2 with TRBJ2-7; D may be TRBD1 (6 bases). Per the germline V gene, CDR1 is SGHAT and CDR2 is FQNNGV. CDR3 length: 16 residues. V dropped 8 bases and J dropped 3 bases, with 23 bases sitting between them. The CDR3 loop reads CASAGGSRGAFYEQYF. DNA for the CDR3: TGTGCCAGCGCTGGGGGATCCAGGGGTGCATTCTACGAGCAGTACTTC.

The V call is TRBV30, the J call TRBJ1-5; D not resolved. The CDR3 extends over 15 amino acids. V lost 2 bases and J lost 0, with 11 bases in between. The germline CDR1 and CDR2 sequences are GTSNPN and SVGIG (reference sequence). The CDR3 coding sequence is TGTGCCTGGAGTAAAACAACATATAGCAATCAGCCCCAGCATTTT. Translated, it gives CAWSKTTYSNQPQHF.

This chain links TRBV4-1 with TRBJ1-4; 11 bases align to TRBD1. J gave up 6 bases and V 4 bases, and 7 bases lay outside the gene matches. The CDR3 runs 16 residues. Germline V lookup: CDR1 MGHRA, CDR2 YSYEKL. The CDR3 DNA reads as TGCGCCAGCAGCCGGTCCCAGGGACAGGGGGATGAAAAACTGTTTTTT. Protein sequence: CASSRSQGQGDEKLFF.

J is TRBJ2-1 and V is TRBV5-4; 10 bases align to TRBD2. V gave up 0 bases and J gave up 10 bases; unmatched junction bases: 10. From germline, CDR1 is SGHNT and CDR2 YYREEE (reference sequence). This CDR3 is 16 amino acids long. The CDR3 loop reads CASSLVLAGARGEQFF. The CDR3, as DNA: TGTGCCAGCAGCTTGGTGCTAGCGGGGGCGAGAGGAGAGCAGTTCTTC.

In this sample, this clone turned up once. The rearrangement links TRBV11-2 to TRBJ2-5, with 10 bases identical to TRBD2. The J call may be in error: the DNA end matches TRBJ2-7 better. Per the germline V gene, CDR1 is SGHAT and CDR2 is FQNNGV. This CDR3 spans 16 amino acids. For the CDR3, the DNA is TGTGCCAGCAGCTTGGAGGGTAGCGGGGGGCCCTACGAGCAGTACTTC. Its translation is CASSLEGSGGPYEQYF.

This clone appeared a few times. This chain connects TRBV30 to TRBJ2-7; no firm D call. The V end was cut by 0 bases, the J end by 3 bases, with 9 bases between. The length of the CDR3 is 13 residues. Per germline, CDR1 GTSNPN and CDR2 SVGIG (reference sequence). In nucleotides, the CDR3 is TGTGCCTGGAGTGTCGACTTGGACTACGAGCAGTACTTC. Its translation is CAWSVDLDYEQYF.

V gene TRBV9 combines with J gene TRBJ2-6; 8 nucleotides agree with TRBD1. CDR3 length: 15 amino acids. J lost 4 bases, V lost 5 bases, and 5 bases had no gene match. The V gene's germline CDR1 is SGDLS and CDR2 YYNGEE. CDR3 in amino acids: CASSGQGSGANVLTF. Written as DNA, the CDR3 is TGTGCCAGCAGTGGACAGGGTTCCGGGGCCAACGTCCTGACTTTC. Supplemented by reference TRBV9 and TRBJ2-6, the full variable domain reads DSGVTQTPKHLITATGQRVTLRCSPRSGDLSVYWYQQSLDQGLQFLIQYYNGEERAKGNILERFSAQQFPDLHSELNLSSLELGDSALYFCASSGQGSGANVLTFGAGSRLTVL.

The V gene is TRBV18, the J gene TRBJ2-7, with 8 positions matching TRBD1. Germline loops: CDR1 KGHSH, CDR2 LQKENI. There are 15 residues in the CDR3. V trimming: 0 bases; J trimming: 3 bases; junction bases outside the gene matches: 4. CDR3 sequence (DNA): TGTGCCAGCTCACCACCCGAGACAGGGGTCTACGAGCAGTACTTC. As protein: CASSPPETGVYEQYF. Together with reference TRBV18 and TRBJ2-7, the CDR3 gives the full variable domain: NAGVMQNPRHLVRRRGQEARLRCSPMKGHSHVYWYRQLPEEGLKFMVYLQKENIIDESGMPKERFSAEFPKEGPSILRIQQVVRGDSAAYFCASSPPETGVYEQYFGPGTRLTVT.

This clone has only a few counts. CDR3 region: CSVLPASFTDTQYF. The CDR3 region has the DNA TGCAGCGTTTTACCGGCTAGCTTCACAGATACGCAGTATTTT. The chain couples TRBV29-1 to TRBJ2-3; maybe TRBD2 (5 bases). This CDR3 is 14 amino acids long. V was shortened by 5 bases and J by 2 bases, with 14 bases between the two germline ends. The germline V gene encodes CDR1 SQVTM and CDR2 ANQGSEA.

The sample holds one count of this clone. The V and J genes are TRBV30 and TRBJ2-7; D remains unclear. Germline V gene data show CDR1 as GTSNPN and CDR2 as SVGIG (reference sequence). V was clipped by 2 bases and J by 3 bases, with 11 bases between them. The CDR3 sequence is 13 residues long. CDR3 sequence reads: CAWSPTWDYEQYF. DNA for the CDR3: TGTGCCTGGAGTCCCACCTGGGACTACGAGCAGTACTTC. Full variable domain (remainder filled in from reference TRBV30 and TRBJ2-7): SQTIHQWPATLVQPVGSPLSLECTVEGTSNPNLYWYRQAAGRGLQLLFYSVGIGQISSEVPQNLSASRPQDRQFILSSKKLLLSDSGFYLCAWSPTWDYEQYFGPGTRLTVT.

This chain links TRBV29-1 with TRBJ2-4, with D unclear. This CDR3 has 12 amino acids. The V gene lost 3 bases and the J gene lost 0 bases, with 3 bases spanning the gap. Germline V lookup: CDR1 SQVTM, CDR2 ANQGSEA. The CDR3 sequence is CSVELAKNIQYF. The CDR3 DNA sequence: TGCAGCGTTGAGCTAGCCAAAAACATTCAGTACTTC.

J is TRBJ2-7 and V is TRBV4-3; D unresolved. The CDR3 has 15 amino acids. Trimming stripped 0 bases from V and 3 bases from J, with 12 bases between. Germline CDR1 is LGHNA and CDR2 is YSLEER. CDR3 bases: TGCGCCAGCAGCCAAGAAGATCGGAGTCTCTACGAGCAGTACTTC. Translating it yields CASSQEDRSLYEQYF.

V gene TRBV7-9 combines with J gene TRBJ2-7; 8 positions agree with TRBD1. The CDR3 loop spans 16 amino acids. Germline lookup yields CDR1 SEHNR and CDR2 FQNEAQ (reference sequence). With 5 bases clipped from V and 3 bases from J, the junction kept 12 bases outside the gene matches. The chain's CDR3 is CASSPPGTGSVYEQYF. In DNA form, the CDR3 reads TGTGCCAGCAGCCCCCCCGGGACAGGTTCTGTCTACGAGCAGTACTTC.

This clone has more than one count but fewer than ten. The sample contains more than one DNA sequence encoding this CDR3. This sequence joins TRBV27 and TRBJ1-5; D unclear. CDR3 length: 14 residues. Per germline, CDR1 MNHEY and CDR2 SMNVEV (reference sequence). V lost 2 bases and J lost 3, with 8 bases in between. The chain's CDR3 is CASSLAGINQPQHF. The CDR3 bases are TGTGCCAGCAGTTTAGCCGGGATCAATCAGCCCCAGCATTTT.

J is TRBJ1-2 and V is TRBV23-1, with D perhaps TRBD1 (6 bases). TRBV23-1 is sorted into the ORF group, with uncertain function. The ends were cut back, 1 base at V and 8 bases at J, with 14 bases in the middle. This CDR3 comprises 14 residues. For the CDR3, the DNA is TGCGCCAGCAGTCAATTCGGGGCAGGGGTAGGCTACACCTTC. Amino acids: CASSQFGAGVGYTF.

This chain uses TRBV9 with TRBJ1-3, with D unresolved. Trimming removed 2 bases from V and 3 bases from J, with 9 bases in between. From germline, CDR1 is SGDLS and CDR2 YYNGEE. CDR3 length: 14 residues. CDR3 loop: CASSVAAGGNTIYF. CDR3 sequence (DNA): TGTGCCAGCAGCGTCGCGGCCGGTGGAAACACCATATATTTT. Using reference TRBV9 and TRBJ1-3 for the parts outside the CDR3, the full variable domain is DSGVTQTPKHLITATGQRVTLRCSPRSGDLSVYWYQQSLDQGLQFLIQYYNGEERAKGNILERFSAQQFPDLHSELNLSSLELGDSALYFCASSVAAGGNTIYFGEGSWLTVV.